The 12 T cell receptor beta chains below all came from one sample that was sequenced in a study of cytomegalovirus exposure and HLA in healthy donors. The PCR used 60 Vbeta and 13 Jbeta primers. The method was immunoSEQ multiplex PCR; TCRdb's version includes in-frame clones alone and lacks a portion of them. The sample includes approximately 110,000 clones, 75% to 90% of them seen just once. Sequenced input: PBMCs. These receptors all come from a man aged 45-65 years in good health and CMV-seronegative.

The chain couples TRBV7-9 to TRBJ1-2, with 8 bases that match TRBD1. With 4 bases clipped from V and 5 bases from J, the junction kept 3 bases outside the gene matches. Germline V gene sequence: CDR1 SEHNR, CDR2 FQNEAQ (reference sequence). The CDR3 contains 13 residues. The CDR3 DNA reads TGTGCCAGCAGCTCTGGACAGGGATATGGCTACACCTTC. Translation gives CASSSGQGYGYTF.

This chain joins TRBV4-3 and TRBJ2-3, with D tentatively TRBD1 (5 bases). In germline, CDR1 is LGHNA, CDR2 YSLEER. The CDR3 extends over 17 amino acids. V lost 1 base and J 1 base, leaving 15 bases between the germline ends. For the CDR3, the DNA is TGCGCCAGCAGCCAAGTCCCAGGGTCGGTGGGCACAGATACGCAGTATTTT. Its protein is CASSQVPGSVGTDTQYF.

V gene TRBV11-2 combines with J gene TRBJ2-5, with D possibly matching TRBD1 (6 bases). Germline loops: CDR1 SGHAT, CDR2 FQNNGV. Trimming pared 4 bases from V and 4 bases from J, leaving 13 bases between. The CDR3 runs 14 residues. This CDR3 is CASSYLQGRETQYF. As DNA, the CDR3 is TGTGCCAGCAGCTATCTTCAGGGGAGAGAGACCCAGTACTTC. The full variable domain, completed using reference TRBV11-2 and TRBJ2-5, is EAGVAQSPRYKIIEKRQSVAFWCNPISGHATLYWYQQILGQGPKLLIQFQNNGVVDDSQLPKDRFSAERLKGVDSTLKIQPAKLEDSAVYLCASSYLQGRETQYFGPGTRLLVL.

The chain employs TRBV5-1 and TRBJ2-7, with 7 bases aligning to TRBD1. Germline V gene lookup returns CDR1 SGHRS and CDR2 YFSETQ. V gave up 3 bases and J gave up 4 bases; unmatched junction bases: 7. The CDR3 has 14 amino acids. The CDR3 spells CASSSPGQAYEQYF. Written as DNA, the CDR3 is TGCGCCAGCAGCTCCCCTGGACAGGCATACGAGCAGTACTTC.

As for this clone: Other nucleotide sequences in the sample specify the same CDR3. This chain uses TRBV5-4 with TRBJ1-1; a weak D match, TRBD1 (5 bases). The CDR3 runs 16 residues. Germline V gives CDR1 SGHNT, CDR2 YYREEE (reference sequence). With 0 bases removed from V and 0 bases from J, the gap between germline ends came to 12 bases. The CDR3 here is CASSLANRLMNTEAFF. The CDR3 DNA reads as TGTGCCAGCAGCTTGGCCAACAGGTTAATGAACACTGAAGCTTTCTTT.

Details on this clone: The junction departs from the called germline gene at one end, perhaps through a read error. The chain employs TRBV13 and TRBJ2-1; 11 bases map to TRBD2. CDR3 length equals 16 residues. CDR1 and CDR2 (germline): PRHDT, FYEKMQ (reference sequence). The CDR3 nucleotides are TGTGCCCGCAGCTCGGTAGCGGGAGGGAAAGACAATGAGCAGTTCTTC. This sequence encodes CARSSVAGGKDNEQFF.

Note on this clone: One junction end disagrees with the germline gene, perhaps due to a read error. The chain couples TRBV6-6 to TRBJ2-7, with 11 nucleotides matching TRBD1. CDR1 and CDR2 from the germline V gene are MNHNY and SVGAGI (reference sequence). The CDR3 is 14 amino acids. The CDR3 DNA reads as TGTGCCGGCAGACCGGGACAGGGGGTTTACGAGCAGTACTTC. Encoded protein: CAGRPGQGVYEQYF.

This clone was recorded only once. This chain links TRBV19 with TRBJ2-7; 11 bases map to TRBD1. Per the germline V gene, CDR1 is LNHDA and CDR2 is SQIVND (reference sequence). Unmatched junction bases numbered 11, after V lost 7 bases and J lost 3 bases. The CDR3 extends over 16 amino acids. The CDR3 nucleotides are TGTGCCAGTACCCCCCGTGTGGGACAGGGGGACTACGAGCAGTACTTC. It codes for CASTPRVGQGDYEQYF.

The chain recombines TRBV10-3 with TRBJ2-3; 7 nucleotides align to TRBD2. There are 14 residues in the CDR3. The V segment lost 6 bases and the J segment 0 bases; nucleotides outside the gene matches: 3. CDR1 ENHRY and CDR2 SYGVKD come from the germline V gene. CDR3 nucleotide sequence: TGTGCCATCAGGGCTAGCGGTAGCACAGATACGCAGTATTTT. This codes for CAIRASGSTDTQYF.

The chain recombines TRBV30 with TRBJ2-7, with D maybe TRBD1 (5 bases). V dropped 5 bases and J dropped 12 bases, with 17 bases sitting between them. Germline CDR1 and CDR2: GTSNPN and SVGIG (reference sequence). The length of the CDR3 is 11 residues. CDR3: CAWGSRVSGYF. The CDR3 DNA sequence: TGTGCCTGGGGCTCCAGGGTGTCAGGGTACTTC.

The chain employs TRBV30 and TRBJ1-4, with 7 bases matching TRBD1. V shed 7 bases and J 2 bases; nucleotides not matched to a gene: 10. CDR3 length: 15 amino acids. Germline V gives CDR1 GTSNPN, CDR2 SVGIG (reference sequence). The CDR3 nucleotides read TGTGCCTCGCCCGAAAGCAGGGGGACTAATGAAAAACTGTTTTTT. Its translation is CASPESRGTNEKLFF.

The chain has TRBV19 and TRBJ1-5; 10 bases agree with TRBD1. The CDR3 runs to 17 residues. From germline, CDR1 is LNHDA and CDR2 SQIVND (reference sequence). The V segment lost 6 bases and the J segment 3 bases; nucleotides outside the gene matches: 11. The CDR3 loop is CASRPIGTGEFNQPQHF. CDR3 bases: TGTGCCAGTAGACCTATCGGGACAGGGGAATTCAATCAGCCCCAGCATTTT.